These 22 T cell receptor beta chains were sequenced from one sample in a study of T-cell reconstitution after alpha-beta-depleted transplantation in children. This sample's TCRbeta library carried unique molecular identifier barcodes. Each CDR3 protein is one row after TCRdb ran MiXCR on the PCR reads. The sample consists of 130,000 to 150,000 distinct CDR3 sequences, about 9% of them appearing once. The sequencing here drew on PBMCs, mostly from graft donor cells, taken 180 days after TCRalphabeta/CD19-depleted stem cell transplant. These receptors originate from a female patient between 2 and 15 years old who had a stem cell transplant for congenital amegakaryocytic thrombocytopenia, so the T cells may come from the graft donor.

This clonotype was detected many times. This chain uses TRBV18 with TRBJ1-1; D is ambiguous. V was trimmed by 2 bases and J by 1 base, leaving 14 bases between them. Germline values: CDR1 KGHSH, CDR2 LQKENI. This CDR3 is 16 amino acids long. The chain's CDR3 is CASSPVLGGRNTEAFF. CDR3 nucleotides: TGTGCCAGCTCACCAGTTTTGGGAGGCAGGAACACTGAAGCTTTCTTT.

Notes on this clonotype: A clone one base away is much larger, so this may be a read error. The genes are TRBV28 and TRBJ2-7; unclear D gene. V shed 1 base and J shed 4 bases, with 14 bases lying between them. Germline-derived CDR1 and CDR2 are MDHEN and SYDVKM. The CDR3 consists of 15 residues. The CDR3 nucleotides read TGTGCCAGCAGTTTATACCGATTTGGTCTTTACGAGCAGTACTTC. Translated: CASSLYRFGLYEQYF.

This clonotype showed up many times. The chain is built from TRBV12-3 or TRBV12-4 and TRBJ1-3; D gene unclear. CDR3 size: 13 residues. Trimming removed 3 bases at V and 0 bases at J, with 3 bases between. CDR3 sequence reads: CASSFNSGNTIYF. The CDR3 nucleotides read TGTGCCAGCAGTTTTAACTCTGGAAACACCATATATTTT.

This clonotype was recorded at least ten times. The chain carries TRBV14 and TRBJ1-1; D not certain. Germline CDR1 reads SGHDN; CDR2 reads FVKESK. V lost 7 bases, J lost 0 bases, and 30 bases lay in between. The CDR3 extends over 20 amino acids. The CDR3 DNA reads as TGTGCCAGCAAACCCACCTTTGGCCAGGTCGAGTTTCGGATGAACACTGAAGCTTTCTTT. It translates to CASKPTFGQVEFRMNTEAFF.

This clonotype was recorded many times. V usage is TRBV20-1 and J usage is TRBJ1-6, with D possibly being TRBD1 (5 bases). Germline V gene data show CDR1 as DFQATT and CDR2 as SNEGSKA (reference sequence). V was trimmed by 2 bases and J by 10 bases, leaving 21 bases between them. The CDR3 is made up of 16 amino acids. CDR3 DNA: TGCAGTGCTAGAAGGGCGCAGGGAGGCCTAAGCTCACCCCTCCACTTT. Encoded protein: CSARRAQGGLSSPLHF.

This clonotype was counted once. CDR3 nucleotide sequence: TGTGCCAGCGCCCCCGGACTAGCGGACAATGAGCAGTTCTTC. Amino acids: CASAPGLADNEQFF. The chain links TRBV6-2 or TRBV6-3 to TRBJ2-1; 10 bases are a match to TRBD2. Germline V gene data show CDR1 as MNHEY and CDR2 as SVGEGT. This CDR3 spans 14 amino acids. The ends lost 8 bases at V and 5 bases at J; junction bases unmatched: 6.

This clonotype was observed at least ten times. The chain recombines TRBV10-3 with TRBJ2-7; D call uncertain. V was trimmed by 8 bases and J by 6 bases, leaving 14 bases between them. Germline V gene sequence: CDR1 ENHRY, CDR2 SYGVKD. The CDR3 sequence is 12 residues long. The CDR3 region has the DNA TGTGCCATCTGCACAGAAAAACGCGAGCAGTACTTC. Translated: CAICTEKREQYF.

This clonotype was recorded at least ten times. The V call is TRBV7-8, the J call TRBJ2-1; tentatively, D is TRBD2 (6 bases). This CDR3 contains 15 residues. V shed 1 base and J shed 3 bases, with 10 bases lying between them. Germline-derived CDR1 and CDR2 are SGHVS and FQNEAQ. CDR3 sequence: CASSLGPTSYNEQFF. The CDR3 DNA reads as TGTGCCAGCAGCTTAGGACCGACTAGCTACAATGAGCAGTTCTTC.

This clonotype has just a few counts. The rearrangement links TRBV12-3 or TRBV12-4 to TRBJ2-7, with D perhaps being TRBD1 or TRBD2 (5 bases each). The CDR3 runs to 17 residues. V lost 3 bases, J lost 2 bases, and 20 bases lay in between. The CDR3 DNA reads TGTGCCAGCAGTTTGCTACCCCTCCGGGACGGAGCCTACGAGCAGTACTTC. It yields the protein CASSLLPLRDGAYEQYF.

There are many counts of this clonotype. This chain uses TRBV28 with TRBJ2-3; tentative D call: TRBD1 (5 bases). The germline V gene encodes CDR1 MDHEN and CDR2 SYDVKM. The V gene lost 7 bases and the J gene lost 0 bases, with 14 bases spanning the gap. The CDR3 totals 15 residues. The DNA for the CDR3 is TGTGCCAGCACCGACAGTTTACCTAGCACAGATACGCAGTATTTT. This gives the protein CASTDSLPSTDTQYF. Filled out from reference TRBV28 and TRBJ2-3, the complete variable domain reads DVKVTQSSRYLVKRTGEKVFLECVQDMDHENMFWYRQDPGLGLRLIYFSYDVKMKEKGDIPEGYSVSREKKERFSLILESASTNQTSMYLCASTDSLPSTDTQYFGPGTRLTVL.

The J gene is TRBJ1-6, the V gene TRBV20-1; D uncertain. The V end was cut by 6 bases, the J end by 6 bases, with 15 bases between. The CDR3 contains 14 residues. Germline loops: CDR1 DFQATT, CDR2 SNEGSKA (reference sequence). The CDR3 DNA is TGCAGTGCCGGAGACCGGCGGATTAATTCACCCCTCCACTTT. Protein product: CSAGDRRINSPLHF.

This clonotype was seen many times. The V gene is TRBV20-1, the J gene TRBJ1-1; D call uncertain. V dropped 1 base and J dropped 0 bases, with 6 bases sitting between them. CDR3 length: 13 amino acids. Per germline, CDR1 DFQATT and CDR2 SNEGSKA (reference sequence). The chain's CDR3 is CSARVWVNTEAFF. CDR3 sequence (DNA): TGCAGTGCTAGAGTCTGGGTGAACACTGAAGCTTTCTTT.

Turning to this clonotype: Germline is not matched at one junction end, which may reflect a read error. J is TRBJ2-6 and V is TRBV11-1; 7 bases line up with TRBD1. This CDR3 spans 18 amino acids. Per germline, CDR1 SGHAT and CDR2 FQDESV (reference sequence). This chain's CDR3 is CTSSLGPDRLSGANVLTF. The CDR3 region has the DNA TGTACCAGCAGCTTAGGCCCGGACAGGCTCTCTGGGGCCAACGTCCTGACTTTC.

This clonotype was detected many times. The chain recombines TRBV20-1 with TRBJ1-4; D is unclear. Germline V gene lookup returns CDR1 DFQATT and CDR2 SNEGSKA (reference sequence). The CDR3 consists of 14 residues. V was clipped by 5 bases and J by 10 bases, with 20 bases between them. CDR3: CSAPLFGLGGKLFF. Here the CDR3 DNA reads TGCAGTGCTCCCCTGTTTGGCTTAGGAGGAAAACTGTTTTTT.

The chain couples TRBV7-2 to TRBJ2-5; the match to TRBD2 covers 12 bases. The germline gives CDR1 SGHTA, CDR2 FQGNSA. The CDR3 consists of 17 residues. J lost 5 bases, V lost 4 bases, and 11 bases had no gene match. Here the CDR3 DNA reads TGTGCCAGCAGCTACCGTCCTAGCGGGAGGGCCTCCGAGACCCAGTACTTC. Its protein is CASSYRPSGRASETQYF.

This clonotype was seen repeatedly, ten times or more. The V call is TRBV4-3, the J call TRBJ2-1; no clear D. CDR1 is LGHNA, CDR2 YSLEER, per germline. V lost 3 bases and J lost 6, with 12 bases in between. The length of the CDR3 is 14 residues. The CDR3 region is CASSQVLGVNEQFF. Written as DNA, the CDR3 is TGCGCCAGCAGCCAGGTATTGGGCGTCAATGAGCAGTTCTTC.

The chain couples TRBV20-1 to TRBJ2-7; D is ambiguous. Per germline, CDR1 DFQATT and CDR2 SNEGSKA (reference sequence). V lost 7 bases, J lost 5 bases, and 15 bases lay in between. This CDR3 is 12 amino acids long. CDR3 region: CSGQSTFHEQYF. The CDR3 DNA is TGCAGTGGGCAGAGCACCTTCCACGAGCAGTACTTC.

This clonotype was observed many times. The chain couples TRBV5-8 to TRBJ2-7; a possible D gene is TRBD1 (6 bases). CDR3 length: 15 amino acids. Trimming removed 0 bases from V and 4 bases from J, with 14 bases in between. The germline V gene encodes CDR1 SGHTS and CDR2 YDEGEE. The CDR3 DNA reads TGTGCCAGCAGCTTGGTGGGACACCTTTCTTACGAGCAGTACTTC. Translation: CASSLVGHLSYEQYF.

This clonotype was picked up many times. The J gene is TRBJ1-5, the V gene TRBV28; D not certain. CDR1 MDHEN and CDR2 SYDVKM come from the germline V gene. The length of the CDR3 is 16 residues. Trimming cost V 1 base and J 0 bases, with 10 bases left between them. In DNA form, the CDR3 reads TGTGCCAGCAGTTTATATTCAGGAACTAGCAATCAGCCCCAGCATTTT. Translating gives CASSLYSGTSNQPQHF.

This clonotype came up many times. The rearrangement joins TRBV28 to TRBJ1-1; a possible D gene is TRBD1 (5 bases). The CDR3 length is 13 residues. Germline CDR1 MDHEN, CDR2 SYDVKM. Trimming removed 3 bases from V and 8 bases from J, with 13 bases in between. CDR3 residues: CASSFPLRGEAFF. In DNA, the CDR3 is TGTGCCAGCAGTTTCCCTTTGCGGGGCGAAGCTTTCTTT.

This clonotype was counted at least ten times. CDR3 in DNA: TGTGCCAGCAGTGGCCCCGGGGACACAGATACGCAGTATTTT. Encoded protein: CASSGPGDTDTQYF. The V call is TRBV28, the J call TRBJ2-3; tentative D call: TRBD2 (5 bases). The V gene's germline CDR1 is MDHEN and CDR2 SYDVKM. The CDR3 is 14 residues long. V was pared by 5 bases and J by 2 bases, with 11 bases between.

This clonotype occurred many times. The chain couples TRBV20-1 to TRBJ1-3; D not resolved. Per germline, CDR1 DFQATT and CDR2 SNEGSKA (reference sequence). This CDR3 has 12 residues. Trimming removed 5 bases at V and 2 bases at J, with 7 bases between. In DNA form, the CDR3 reads TGCAGTGCTGGTTCGGCTGGAAACACCATATATTTT. Protein sequence: CSAGSAGNTIYF.